Included here is one T cell receptor (beta chain) sequence, with context. The record originates from a study of cytomegalovirus exposure and HLA in healthy donors. Libraries were prepared by immunoSEQ multiplex PCR; TCRdb keeps only in-frame clonotypes and omits some of them. The sample has more than 200,000 clones; about 90% are singletons. Sequenced sample: PBMCs. The source is a man aged 18-30 years in good health and CMV-seropositive.

CDR3 residues: CASSPQGGVGGDTQYF. CDR3 bases: TGCGCCAGCAGCCCCCAAGGCGGCGTCGGGGGAGATACGCAGTATTTT. The chain carries TRBV5-1 and TRBJ2-3; D might be TRBD2 (6 bases). The CDR3 has 16 residues. V lost 4 bases, J lost 5 bases, and 20 bases lay in between. The V gene's germline CDR1 is SGHRS and CDR2 YFSETQ.